These T cell receptor beta chains were read from a single sample in a study of metastatic and nonmetastatic thyroid tumors. TCRdb reassembled clones from the PCR reads with MiXCR. Of fewer than 50,000 clones in the sample, 16% are singletons; the top ten hold roughly 22%. The sequenced material came from blood. The receptors come from a female donor with papillary thyroid cancer or a benign thyroid nodule (not recorded which). Some clones in this sample may be carry-over from other donors' samples. CDR3s include the opening cysteine and the closing phenylalanine or tryptophan. The order of the fields is V gene, clone size, J gene, D gene, CDR3 protein, CDR3 DNA. The D gene is left open where the match is weak. Size tells how often a clone was seen (once, few, many) or the class of an expanded clone, and some rows leave it out.

V: TRBV5-4
size: many
J: TRBJ2-3
D: .
CDR3: CASSSGRVTDTQYF
DNA: TGTGCCAGCAGCTCCGGGCGGGTCACAGATACGCAGTATTTT

V: TRBV6-1
size: many
J: TRBJ1-6
D: TRBD1
CDR3: CASSWGIVGGQSPLHF
DNA: TGTGCCAGCAGTTGGGGTATTGTAGGGGGCCAATCACCCCTCCACTTT

V: TRBV28
size: many
J: TRBJ2-2
D: TRBD1
CDR3: CASSVDREKTGELFF
DNA: TGTGCCAGCAGTGTGGACAGGGAAAAGACCGGGGAGCTGTTTTTT

V: TRBV19
size: .
J: TRBJ2-3
D: .
CDR3: CASSIEPETDTQYF
DNA: TGTGCCAGTAGTATAGAGCCAGAAACAGATACGCAGTATTTT

V: TRBV9
size: many
J: TRBJ2-2
D: TRBD2
CDR3: CASSVGGLAVTSGTGELFF
DNA: TGTGCCAGCAGCGTAGGAGGACTAGCGGTCACAAGCGGCACCGGGGAGCTGTTTTTT

V: TRBV12-3/TRBV12-4
size: few
J: TRBJ2-5
D: .
CDR3: CASRRRPLAEEAQYF
DNA: TGTGCCAGCAGGCGACGCCCACTAGCTGAAGAGGCCCAGTACTTC

V: TRBV6-1
size: few
J: TRBJ2-7
D: .
CDR3: CASRGIVWGNEQYF
DNA: TGTGCCAGCAGGGGGATTGTTTGGGGTAACGAGCAGTACTTC

V: TRBV20-1
size: .
J: TRBJ2-5
D: TRBD2
CDR3: CSAPRGWGTQYF
DNA: TGCAGTGCGCCGCGGGGGTGGGGGACCCAGTACTTC

V: TRBV11-2
size: .
J: TRBJ2-6
D: TRBD2
CDR3: CASSSLLAGGANVLTF
DNA: TGTGCCAGCAGCTCGCTACTAGCGGGTGGGGCCAACGTCCTGACTTTC

V: TRBV20-1
size: .
J: TRBJ2-7
D: TRBD2
CDR3: CSARDRLAGPRGDEQYF
DNA: TGCAGCGCTAGAGATAGACTAGCGGGTCCTCGTGGCGACGAGCAGTACTTC

V: TRBV19
size: few
J: TRBJ2-5
D: .
CDR3: CASRWDKDWETQYF
DNA: TGTGCCAGTAGGTGGGACAAGGATTGGGAGACCCAGTACTTC

V: TRBV10-2
size: .
J: TRBJ2-7
D: .
CDR3: CASSVVGVEQYF
DNA: TGCGCCAGCAGTGTAGTGGGGGTCGAGCAGTACTTC

V: TRBV27
size: few
J: TRBJ2-7
D: .
CDR3: CVSKRAGSGIYEQYF
DNA: TGTGTCAGCAAAAGGGCCGGCAGTGGTATCTACGAGCAGTACTTC

V: TRBV5-1
size: many
J: TRBJ1-6
D: .
CDR3: CASSQTGQRNSPLHF
DNA: TGCGCCAGCTCTCAGACAGGTCAGCGGAATTCACCCCTCCACTTT

V: TRBV19
size: few
J: TRBJ2-7
D: .
CDR3: CASSIPGGGAYEQYF
DNA: TGTGCCAGTAGTATCCCCGGCGGAGGTGCCTACGAGCAGTACTTC

V: TRBV7-2
size: few
J: TRBJ2-7
D: .
CDR3: CASSPQPTETYEQYF
DNA: TGTGCCAGCAGCCCCCAACCGACGGAGACCTACGAGCAATACTTC

V: TRBV12-3/TRBV12-4
size: few
J: TRBJ1-1
D: .
CDR3: CANSLGRDRIEAFF
DNA: TGTGCCAACAGTTTAGGACGGGATAGGATTGAAGCTTTCTTT

V: TRBV11-2
size: many
J: TRBJ2-7
D: .
CDR3: CASSLVPTYEQYF
DNA: TGTGCCAGCAGCTTAGTCCCGACCTACGAGCAGTACTTC

V: TRBV27
size: few
J: TRBJ2-5
D: TRBD1
CDR3: CASSFSSQGASETQYF
DNA: TGTGCCAGCAGTTTTTCAAGCCAGGGGGCAAGTGAGACCCAGTACTTC

V: TRBV5-1
size: many
J: TRBJ1-2
D: TRBD1
CDR3: CASSVTGQNYGYTF
DNA: TGCGCCAGCAGCGTGACAGGGCAAAACTATGGCTACACCTTC

V: TRBV18
size: many
J: TRBJ1-5
D: .
CDR3: CASSVGGSSNQPQHF
DNA: TGTGCCAGCTCCGTAGGGGGATCTAGCAATCAGCCCCAGCATTTT

V: TRBV7-3
size: .
J: TRBJ2-7
D: .
CDR3: CASSLAEGNEQYF
DNA: TGTGCCAGCAGCTTAGCAGAGGGGAACGAGCAGTACTTC

V: TRBV6-1
size: many
J: TRBJ2-6
D: .
CDR3: CASSVLTSNSEANVLTF
DNA: TGTGCCAGCAGCGTCTTGACGTCCAATTCTGAGGCCAACGTCCTGACTTTC

V: TRBV4-3
size: .
J: TRBJ1-3
D: .
CDR3: CASSQRLGGRAGNTIYF
DNA: TGCGCCAGCAGCCAAAGACTCGGGGGGAGAGCTGGAAACACCATATATTTT

V: TRBV20-1
size: many
J: TRBJ2-3
D: TRBD2
CDR3: CSARDRREPADTQYF
DNA: TGCAGTGCTAGAGATAGGCGGGAGCCCGCAGATACGCAGTATTTT

V: TRBV28
size: few
J: TRBJ2-1
D: .
CDR3: CASSFCGRSVNEQFF
DNA: TGTGCCAGCAGTTTTTGTGGTAGGTCGGTAAATGAGCAGTTCTTC

V: TRBV11-2
size: few
J: TRBJ2-3
D: .
CDR3: CASSKTTDTQYF
DNA: TGTGCCAGCAGCAAAACCACAGATACGCAGTATTTT

V: TRBV12-3/TRBV12-4
size: few
J: TRBJ2-3
D: .
CDR3: CASSLFVTDTQYF
DNA: TGTGCCAGCAGTTTATTTGTGACAGATACTCAGTATTTT

V: TRBV7-8
size: .
J: TRBJ1-2
D: .
CDR3: CASSLTQGAYTF
DNA: TGTGCCAGTAGCCTAACACAGGGTGCTTACACCTTC

V: TRBV6-2/TRBV6-3
size: many
J: TRBJ2-7
D: TRBD2
CDR3: CASSLLAGYEQYF
DNA: TGTGCCAGCAGTTTACTAGCGGGATACGAGCAGTACTTC

V: TRBV5-1
size: many
J: TRBJ2-2
D: .
CDR3: CASSLRGSYLGELFF
DNA: TGCGCCAGCAGCTTAAGAGGGAGCTACCTCGGGGAGCTGTTTTTT

V: TRBV4-1
size: many
J: TRBJ2-5
D: TRBD2
CDR3: CASSQDVIAGGKETQYF
DNA: TGCGCCAGCAGCCAAGATGTAATAGCGGGAGGGAAAGAGACCCAGTACTTC

V: TRBV12-5
size: many
J: TRBJ2-1
D: .
CDR3: CASGLRLGGNEQFF
DNA: TGTGCTAGTGGTTTGAGGCTAGGTGGCAATGAGCAGTTCTTC

V: TRBV28
size: .
J: TRBJ2-7
D: .
CDR3: CVSSPNSWLSFYEQYF
DNA: TGTGTCAGCAGTCCTAATAGCTGGCTTAGCTTCTACGAGCAGTACTTC

V: TRBV5-5
size: .
J: TRBJ1-2
D: .
CDR3: CASSLWAVHGYCF
DNA: TGTGCCAGCAGCTTGTGGGCAGTCCATGGCTACTGCTTC

V: TRBV20-1
size: .
J: TRBJ2-7
D: .
CDR3: CSAPQGVGEQYF
DNA: TGCAGTGCTCCTCAGGGAGTAGGTGAGCAGTACTTC

V: TRBV10-2
size: .
J: TRBJ2-3
D: TRBD1
CDR3: CASSAGQVAAETKYF
DNA: TGCGCCAGCAGCGCGGGACAGGTGGCGGCAGAGACGAAGTATTTT

V: TRBV2
size: .
J: TRBJ2-1
D: .
CDR3: CASSVGRSPSYNEQFF
DNA: TGTGCCAGCAGTGTAGGCAGAAGCCCATCCTACAATGAGCAGTTCTTC

V: TRBV6-1
size: few
J: TRBJ2-2
D: .
CDR3: CASRRGRISTGELFF
DNA: TGTGCCAGCAGGAGGGGCAGGATAAGCACCGGGGAGCTGTTTTTT

V: TRBV3-1
size: many
J: TRBJ2-1
D: .
CDR3: CASSQANWPEDEQFF
DNA: TGTGCCAGCAGCCAAGCAAATTGGCCCGAGGATGAGCAGTTCTTC

V: TRBV5-6
size: few
J: TRBJ2-3
D: .
CDR3: CASSFGQYPQYF
DNA: TGTGCCAGCAGCTTTGGACAGTATCCGCAGTATTTT

V: TRBV3-1
size: .
J: TRBJ2-1
D: .
CDR3: CASSQSDGYNEQFF
DNA: TGTGCCAGCAGCCAATCGGACGGATACAATGAGCAGTTCTTC

V: TRBV11-2
size: .
J: TRBJ2-5
D: TRBD1
CDR3: CASSKKVGGQGAGETQYF
DNA: TGTGCCAGCAGCAAAAAAGTTGGGGGACAGGGGGCTGGAGAGACCCAGTACTTC

V: TRBV3-1
size: many
J: TRBJ1-5
D: .
CDR3: CASSQQGNQPQHF
DNA: TGTGCCAGCAGCCAACAGGGGAATCAGCCCCAGCATTTT

V: TRBV10-1
size: few
J: TRBJ1-6
D: TRBD1
CDR3: CASSRDRDNSPLHF
DNA: TGCGCCAGCAGTCGGGACAGGGACAATTCACCCCTCCACTTT

V: TRBV5-1
size: .
J: TRBJ2-7
D: TRBD1
CDR3: CASSLGATGGNSYEQYF
DNA: TGCGCCAGCAGCTTGGGGGCGACAGGGGGGAACTCCTACGAGCAGTACTTC

V: TRBV15
size: many
J: TRBJ2-2
D: .
CDR3: CATSENTGELFF
DNA: TGTGCCACCAGCGAGAACACCGGGGAGCTGTTTTTT

V: TRBV20-1
size: .
J: TRBJ1-4
D: .
CDR3: CSARRGRNNEKMLF
DNA: TGCAGTGCTAGAAGAGGCCGCAATAATGAAAAAATGCTTTTT

V: TRBV6-5
size: .
J: TRBJ2-7
D: .
CDR3: CASSYAVDYEQYF
DNA: TGTGCCAGCAGTTACGCGGTTGATTACGAGCAGTACTTC

V: TRBV5-1
size: .
J: TRBJ2-5
D: .
CDR3: CASSLAGGVAQYF
DNA: TGCGCCAGCAGCTTGGCTGGCGGGGTGGCCCAGTACTTC

V: TRBV19
size: many
J: TRBJ1-5
D: .
CDR3: CASSIQGQAYSNQPQHF
DNA: TGTGCCAGTAGTATCCAGGGCCAGGCTTATAGCAATCAGCCCCAGCATTTT

V: TRBV18
size: many
J: TRBJ2-5
D: .
CDR3: CASSPSGGETQYF
DNA: TGTGCCAGCTCACCATCCGGGGGAGAGACCCAGTACTTC

V: TRBV2
size: few
J: TRBJ2-5
D: .
CDR3: CASSVEGETQYF
DNA: TGTGCCAGCAGTGTAGAGGGGGAGACCCAGTACTTC

V: TRBV19
size: many
J: TRBJ2-5
D: TRBD2
CDR3: CASSIRLAGGTQETQYF
DNA: TGTGCCAGTAGTATACGGCTAGCGGGAGGTACCCAAGAGACCCAGTACTTC

V: TRBV27
size: many
J: TRBJ2-3
D: TRBD1
CDR3: CASSLPDRANTQYF
DNA: TGTGCCAGCAGTTTACCCGACAGGGCGAATACGCAGTATTTT

V: TRBV19
size: .
J: TRBJ1-5
D: .
CDR3: CASSTRTDYSNQPQHF
DNA: TGTGCCAGTAGTACTCGGACAGATTATAGCAATCAGCCCCAGCATTTT

V: TRBV30
size: many
J: TRBJ2-5
D: .
CDR3: CAWMSLRVETQYF
DNA: TGTGCCTGGATGTCTCTCCGCGTAGAGACCCAGTACTTC

V: TRBV6-1
size: few
J: TRBJ2-2
D: .
CDR3: CASRRVPTVPGELFF
DNA: TGTGCCAGCAGGAGGGTGCCAACTGTTCCCGGGGAGCTGTTTTTT

V: TRBV5-1
size: once
J: TRBJ2-7
D: .
CDR3: CASSLARGKSYEQYF
DNA: TGCGCCAGCAGCTTGGCCCGGGGAAAGAGCTACGAGCAGTACTTC